The present T cell receptor beta chain was sequenced within a study of molecular identifiers for immune sequencing clone quantification (dated by TCRdb to 2016 to 2019). Background on the whole study: For a replicate experiment, RNA from approximately 20,000 or 100,000 naive CD8 T cells was divided into five aliquots, of which four were sequenced. The study was a methods study using CD8 T cells to benchmark molecular-identifier clustering-based TCR repertoire sequencing (MIDCIRS) and TCR RNA copy counting. General conclusions and limits of the study: When barcode sub-clustering was not used, chimeric consensus sequences inflated TCR diversity, with chimeras reaching as high as 47%. In CMV-specific effector cells, clones with more than 20 RNA copies accounted for over 99% of molecules, whereas in naive cells such clones accounted for under 1%. Even against a background of about a million naive CD8 T cells, spiked-in Jurkat TCR RNA amounting to a single cell's worth was reported to be detectable. Highly expanded clone sizes could be underestimated because identical TCR molecules may share a barcode. Modeling indicated around 3.2 TCR RNA copies recovered per cell, compared with approximately 10 by digital PCR, which implies a capture efficiency of approximately 30%. The naive libraries included spiked-in Jurkat TCR RNA (10 copies' worth), and this Jurkat TCR RNA is not part of the donor repertoire.

Libraries of naive CD8 T cells were generated from roughly 18,000 to 920,000 sorted cells, with 10%, 30% or 50% of the purified RNA used. Naive CD8 T cells were FACS-sorted as CD8+CD4-CCR7+CD45RA+ on a BD FACSAria II into RLT Plus buffer. Approximately 9 TCR copies' worth of Jurkat RNA were spiked into roughly 18,000-1,000,000 naive CD8 T cell samples to test detection sensitivity. Enrichment of CD8 T cells was performed with RosetteSep CD8+ T Cell Enrichment Cocktail and Ficoll-Paque, after which ACK red cell lysis was carried out. Unmatched junction bases come to 5, with V trimmed by 5 bases and J by 2 bases. CDR1 and CDR2 were assigned from the germline V gene (reference sequence) as MNHEY and SMNVEV. The CDR3, cysteine through phenylalanine, is 16 amino acids long. The retained sequence is limited to the CDR3, 48 bases, with the frame set at the first base. Comment on this clonotype: It lacks a known antigen. No quality values exist for individual bases; no much larger clone is one base distant.

Library preparation employed PCR. Data came from a NextSeq 500. Preparation of bulk TCR libraries followed a previously described approach, with the TCR primers listed in Table S5. Purification of total RNA was performed with the Qiagen AllPrep DNA/RNA kit. Reads from multiple sequencing runs of the same library were pooled before analysis. In the paper's pipeline: Reads were retained only if an exact TCR constant sequence was present, and the retained reads were trimmed to 150 nt and grouped according to their 12-nt molecular barcodes. Within each barcode group, reads were sub-clustered at a 15% Levenshtein threshold, and quality-weighted consensus sequences were built per RNA molecule. Non-functional sequences were discarded, and so were lower-count sequences lying one edit away from another sequence. Based on a fit of two negative binomial distributions, barcode sub-clusters having less than 20% of the maximum read count were discarded. The public sequencing data were trimmed at Q25 with fastp and processed into clonotypes with MiXCR by TCRdb, which kept only in-frame beta chains. CDR3 protein sequences are deduplicated, and each keeps its most common genes and DNA. The authors' filters were not applied to this entry. A total of about 630,000 distinct CDR3 sequences appear in this sample, 25% of them only once. Clones ranked in the top ten supply about 0.8% of the sample.

The specimen was naive CD8+ T cells from blood, with Jurkat cell RNA spiked in. What this sample's cell subset or site label stands for: FACS-sorted CD8+CD4-CCR7+CD45RA+ naive T cells. This receptor was identified in a human donor in good health. Some libraries in this study had Jurkat cell RNA spiked in. The chain is encoded by TRBV27 joined to TRBJ2-2; 10 nucleotides in the junction match TRBD2. The CDR3 has the sequence CASSTGLAINTGELFF. In nucleotides, the sequence is TGTGCCAGCAGTACGGGACTAGCGATAAACACCGGGGAGCTGTTTTTT.